These 2 T cell receptor beta chains were all obtained from the same sample, sequenced in a study of T cells in Graves' hyperthyroidism and ophthalmopathy. RNA transcripts provided the source from which TCR beta CDR3 regions were amplified. HTBI primers were employed in a first-round RT-PCR of the TCR CDR3. MiXCR, run by TCRdb on the multiplex PCR reads, gives a single entry per CDR3 protein. The table records roughly 240,000 distinct CDR3 sequences, approximately 23% of them present only once. Sequencing was performed on blood. These receptors originate from a middle-aged woman with Graves' ophthalmopathy.

The J gene is TRBJ1-2, the V gene TRBV6-1, with D perhaps TRBD1 (5 bases). The germline V and J ends were trimmed by 6 bases and 8 bases, with 22 bases remaining between them. In germline, CDR1 is MNHNS, CDR2 SASEGT. This CDR3 spans 15 amino acids. The DNA for the CDR3 is TGTGCCAGCAGCTCAACGATTCTCAGGGATCAAGGCTACACCTTC. Translation gives CASSSTILRDQGYTF.

This rearrangement joins TRBV27 to TRBJ2-5; D is undetermined. V was cut by 3 bases and J by 4 bases, with 9 bases left in between. The germline gives CDR1 MNHEY, CDR2 SMNVEV (reference sequence). This CDR3 has 13 amino acids. CDR3 sequence (DNA): TGTGCCAGCAGTTTTCAAGCTGGAGAGACCCAGTACTTC. Its protein product is CASSFQAGETQYF.